Given below is one TCR beta chain in context. The assay was immunoSEQ multiplex PCR, and TCRdb's table has in-frame clones only and misses some. This table holds 70,000 to 95,000 clones, approximately 94% found once. CDR1 and CDR2 (germline): SNHLY, FYNNEI. Trimming stripped 6 bases from V and 2 bases from J, with 13 bases between. The CDR3 loop spans 14 amino acids. The data were taken from a study of T cell changes during pregnancy in multiple sclerosis. The chain carries TRBV2 and TRBJ1-2; the D gene is possibly TRBD1 (5 bases). The sample was peripheral blood, taken in the third trimester of pregnancy. This TCR was recovered from a female donor with multiple sclerosis, enrolled in a pregnancy study. CDR3 bases: TGTGCCAGCAGCGATTCGGGGGAAAACTATGGCTACACCTTC. This codes for CASSDSGENYGYTF.